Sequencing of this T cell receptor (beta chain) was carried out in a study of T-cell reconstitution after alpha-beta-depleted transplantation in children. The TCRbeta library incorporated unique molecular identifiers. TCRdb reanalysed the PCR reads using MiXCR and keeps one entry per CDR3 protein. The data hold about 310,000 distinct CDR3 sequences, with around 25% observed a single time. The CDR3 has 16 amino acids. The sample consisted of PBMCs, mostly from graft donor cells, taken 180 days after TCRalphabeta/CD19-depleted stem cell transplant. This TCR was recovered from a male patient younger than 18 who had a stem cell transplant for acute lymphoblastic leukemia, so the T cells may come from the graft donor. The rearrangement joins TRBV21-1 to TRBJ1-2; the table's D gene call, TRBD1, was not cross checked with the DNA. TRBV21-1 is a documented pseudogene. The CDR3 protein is CASSLEGIGQGRCYTF. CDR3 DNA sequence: TGTGCCAGCAGCCTTGAGGGGATTGGACAGGGGAGATGCTACACCTTC.